The 19 T cell receptor beta chains below were found in one sample sequenced in a study of CD8+ T cells in alopecia areata. Treatment indicated: oral pan-JAK inhibitor, 5-10 mg twice daily. RNA extraction and reverse transcription yielded cDNA as sequencing template. Profiling relied on immunoSEQ multiplex PCR, and the TCRdb table lists in-frame clones only, not all of them. Altogether 130,000 to 150,000 clones are present, 82% being singletons, with the ten largest covering 20% to 25%. Material: CD8+ T cells sorted from blood, obtained at week 4, from a patient treated with tofacitinib. The receptors shown here come from a human donor with alopecia areata.

The V gene is TRBV5-1, the J gene TRBJ1-1; the D is unclear. The CDR3 runs to 13 residues. Trimming shortened V by 4 bases and J by 8 bases, and 15 bases separated the two germline ends. In germline, CDR1 is SGHRS, CDR2 YFSETQ. CDR3 nucleotide sequence: TGCGCCAGCAGCCTGGACGGAGCTAGGGAAGCTTTCTTT. Translating gives CASSLDGAREAFF.

This chain links TRBV6-5 with TRBJ1-1; the D gene is possibly TRBD1 (5 bases). The CDR3 covers 14 residues. Trimming removed 5 bases from V and 0 bases from J, with 10 bases in between. CDR1 is MNHEY and CDR2 is SVGAGI in the germline V gene. The CDR3 DNA is TGTGCCAGCAGTCACGGGACCATGAACACTGAAGCTTTCTTT. Translation gives CASSHGTMNTEAFF.

This clone was observed a handful of times. V and J are TRBV27 and TRBJ1-6; 8 nucleotides align to TRBD1. Germline V gives CDR1 MNHEY, CDR2 SMNVEV (reference sequence). Trimming at V came to 5 bases and at J to 3 bases, leaving 3 bases not matched to a gene. The length of the CDR3 is 15 residues. The CDR3 is CASSPGTGYNSPLHF. The DNA for the CDR3 is TGTGCCAGCAGTCCCGGGACAGGCTATAATTCACCCCTCCACTTT.

The chain has TRBV5-1 and TRBJ2-4, with 7 bases matching TRBD1. Germline V gene data show CDR1 as SGHRS and CDR2 as YFSETQ. With 2 bases clipped from V and 0 bases from J, the junction kept 8 bases outside the gene matches. The CDR3 extends over 17 amino acids. CDR3 sequence reads: CASSFTRGQLAKNIQYF. Written as DNA, the CDR3 is TGCGCCAGCAGCTTCACCCGGGGACAGCTAGCCAAAAACATTCAGTACTTC.

The rearrangement joins TRBV27 to TRBJ2-5; 9 nucleotides match TRBD1. The germline CDR1 and CDR2 sequences are MNHEY and SMNVEV (reference sequence). The CDR3 loop spans 15 amino acids. Trimming at V came to 3 bases and at J to 5 bases, leaving 7 bases not matched to a gene. DNA for the CDR3: TGTGCCAGCAGTTTCGTACAGGGGGCGCGGGAGACCCAGTACTTC. Translating it yields CASSFVQGARETQYF.

A few counts support this clone. The chain uses TRBV9 and TRBJ1-1, with no clear D. CDR1 is SGDLS and CDR2 is YYNGEE in the germline V gene. CDR3 length equals 14 residues. Trimming took off 0 bases at V and 7 bases at J, with 13 bases between the two ends. This CDR3 reads CASSVGPSGREAFF. The CDR3 bases are TGTGCCAGCAGCGTAGGACCGTCCGGGCGTGAAGCTTTCTTT. The complete variable domain, with remaining parts taken from reference TRBV9 and TRBJ1-1, reads DSGVTQTPKHLITATGQRVTLRCSPRSGDLSVYWYQQSLDQGLQFLIQYYNGEERAKGNILERFSAQQFPDLHSELNLSSLELGDSALYFCASSVGPSGREAFFGQGTRLTVV.

The rearrangement uses TRBV7-9 and TRBJ1-1; tentative D call: TRBD1 (5 bases). In germline, CDR1 is SEHNR, CDR2 FQNEAQ (reference sequence). With 6 bases removed from V and 1 base from J, the gap between germline ends came to 15 bases. CDR3 size: 15 residues. The chain's CDR3 is CASRPPGTENTEAFF. CDR3 nucleotides: TGTGCCAGCAGGCCACCCGGGACGGAGAACACTGAAGCTTTCTTT. The full variable domain, rest sourced from reference TRBV7-9 and TRBJ1-1, is DTGVSQNPRHKITKRGQNVTFRCDPISEHNRLYWYRQTLGQGPEFLTYFQNEAQLEKSRLLSDRFSAERPKGSFSTLEIQRTEQGDSAMYLCASRPPGTENTEAFFGQGTRLTVV.

V usage is TRBV5-4 and J usage is TRBJ2-7; tentative D call: TRBD2 (6 bases). The CDR3 loop spans 15 amino acids. Germline CDR1 is SGHNT and CDR2 is YYREEE (reference sequence). V was pared by 4 bases and J by 1 base, with 15 bases between. The CDR3 protein is CASSRGGGTSYEQYF. CDR3 bases: TGTGCCAGCAGCCGGGGTGGAGGGACGTCCTACGAGCAGTACTTC. Filled out from reference TRBV5-4 and TRBJ2-7, the complete variable domain reads ETGVTQSPTHLIKTRGQQVTLRCSSQSGHNTVSWYQQALGQGPQFIFQYYREEENGRGNFPPRFSGLQFPNYSSELNVNALELDDSALYLCASSRGGGTSYEQYFGPGTRLTVT.

This chain uses TRBV13 with TRBJ2-7; the match to TRBD1 covers 10 bases. The CDR3 loop spans 15 amino acids. CDR1 and CDR2 from the germline V gene are PRHDT and FYEKMQ (reference sequence). J was trimmed by 7 bases and V by 2 bases; bases with no gene match: 8. CDR3 in amino acids: CASSLFETGGAEQYF. In DNA, the CDR3 is TGTGCCAGCAGCTTATTTGAGACAGGGGGCGCGGAGCAGTACTTC.

The rearrangement links TRBV10-3 to TRBJ2-3, with 8 bases fitting TRBD2. Germline V gene sequence: CDR1 ENHRY, CDR2 SYGVKD. The CDR3 sequence is 15 residues long. V was clipped by 2 bases and J by 3 bases; unmatched bases: 4. CDR3 in amino acids: CAISEVQRGTDTQYF. DNA for the CDR3: TGTGCCATCAGTGAGGTGCAGCGGGGGACAGATACGCAGTATTTT.

The rearrangement joins TRBV6-1 to TRBJ1-2, with D possibly matching TRBD1 (5 bases). Trimming took off 5 bases at V and 2 bases at J, with 9 bases between the two ends. CDR1 MNHNS and CDR2 SASEGT come from the germline V gene. This CDR3 contains 13 residues. DNA of the CDR3: TGTGCCAGCAGTTCCCGGGACAACTATGGCTACACCTTC. Amino acids: CASSSRDNYGYTF.

The rearrangement uses TRBV4-1 and TRBJ1-6, with TRBD1 as a possible D gene (5 bases). Trimming took off 1 base at V and 7 bases at J, with 14 bases between the two ends. This CDR3 is built from 16 residues. Looked up from germline, CDR1 is MGHRA and CDR2 is YSYEKL. The CDR3 here is CASSQVGQGPNSPLHF. CDR3 coding DNA: TGCGCCAGCAGCCAAGTAGGGCAGGGACCCAATTCACCCCTCCACTTT.

The rearrangement joins TRBV7-6 to TRBJ2-2; no clear D. Looked up from germline, CDR1 is SGHVS and CDR2 is FNYEAQ. V was shortened by 1 base and J by 7 bases, with 1 base between the two germline ends. The CDR3 sequence is 11 residues long. The CDR3 loop is CASSLVGELFF. The DNA for the CDR3 is TGTGCCAGCAGCTTAGTCGGGGAGCTGTTTTTT.

V usage is TRBV13 and J usage is TRBJ2-3; D remains ambiguous. The CDR3 is 17 residues long. V shed 1 base and J shed 0 bases, with 14 bases lying between them. Germline V CDR1 and CDR2: PRHDT, FYEKMQ (reference sequence). The CDR3 loop is CASSLDLPLSSTDTQYF. CDR3 in DNA: TGTGCCAGCAGCTTAGACCTTCCTTTATCTAGCACAGATACGCAGTATTTT. Together with reference TRBV13 and TRBJ2-3, the CDR3 gives the full variable domain: AAGVIQSPRHLIKEKRETATLKCYPIPRHDTVYWYQQGPGQDPQFLISFYEKMQSDKGSIPDRFSAQQFSDYHSELNMSSLELGDSALYFCASSLDLPLSSTDTQYFGPGTRLTVL.

The chain joins TRBV2 to TRBJ2-5, with 11 bases matching TRBD1. V gave up 7 bases and J gave up 5 bases; unmatched junction bases: 6. Germline V CDR1 and CDR2: SNHLY, FYNNEI. The CDR3 consists of 14 residues. CDR3 DNA: TGTGCCAGCAAAGGGGACAGGGGGTGGGAGACCCAGTACTTC. Residues: CASKGDRGWETQYF.

V gene TRBV29-1 combines with J gene TRBJ1-1; D possibly corresponds to TRBD1 (5 bases). Per the germline V gene, CDR1 is SQVTM and CDR2 is ANQGSEA. V was shortened by 5 bases and J by 4 bases, with 17 bases between the two germline ends. The CDR3 has 14 amino acids. This CDR3 reads CSVKWAEGTTEAFF. CDR3 DNA: TGCAGCGTTAAATGGGCCGAAGGGACCACTGAAGCTTTCTTT.

J is TRBJ2-5 and V is TRBV7-2, with D possibly TRBD2 on 5 matching bases. This CDR3 comprises 14 residues. Looked up from germline, CDR1 is SGHTA and CDR2 is FQGNSA. Trimming stripped 2 bases from V and 5 bases from J, with 12 bases between. DNA for the CDR3: TGTGCCAGCAGCTTACTATACGGGGAGGAGACCCAGTACTTC. Protein sequence: CASSLLYGEETQYF.

The gene calls are TRBV7-9 and TRBJ2-7; TRBD1 aligns across 11 bases. With V trimmed by 5 bases and J by 3 bases, 3 bases remained unmatched. The CDR3 runs to 14 residues. CDR1 and CDR2 from the germline V gene are SEHNR and FQNEAQ (reference sequence). DNA of the CDR3: TGTGCCAGCAGCACCGGGACAGGGGGCTACGAGCAGTACTTC. It is translated as CASSTGTGGYEQYF.

The rearrangement links TRBV9 to TRBJ2-2, with D unresolved. Trimming stripped 3 bases from V and 0 bases from J, with 9 bases between. This CDR3 contains 15 residues. Germline values: CDR1 SGDLS, CDR2 YYNGEE. The CDR3 nucleotides are TGTGCCAGCAGCGCACCCCCCCCGAACACCGGGGAGCTGTTTTTT. Translation: CASSAPPPNTGELFF.